This TCR beta chain emerged from a study of cytomegalovirus exposure and HLA in healthy donors (dated by TCRdb to the late 2010s). Regarding the complete study: According to an earlier analysis of 587 of the donors, 200 million or so T cells yielded roughly 110 million unique TCR beta sequences and approximately 280 Gb of sequence data. An early release that covered approximately 600 HLA-typed donors contained approximately 300 gigabases of sequencing data and about 84 million unique TCR sequences. Of the 350 to 400 genotyped donors, around 81% fell in the genetic ancestry cluster associated with self-reported Caucasian donors. The study aimed to test whether cataloging public T cell receptors could reveal signatures of past pathogen exposure. The T cell repertoires of 550 to 850 subjects were profiled by immunosequencing and related to cytomegalovirus serostatus. Along with the approximately 650-subject first cohort, a separate validation cohort of some 130 different subjects was used. To predict cytomegalovirus infection status, the study combined high-throughput TCR immunosequencing, statistical association of individual TCRs with disease status, and machine learning. A later analysis re-examined previously published TCR beta repertoires from 500 to 700 donors and added high-resolution HLA genotyping to investigate patterns of TCR occurrence. Rather than drawing on any new phenotypic data, the later analysis identified candidate immune exposures from TCR beta sequences and the way those sequences occurred across donors. To decide whether each TCR beta V gene segment behaved as functional or pseudogenic, an earlier analysis of approximately 590 of the donors relied on high-throughput TCR beta sequencing. Donor age, sex, ethnicity and CMV serostatus were compiled together with the repertoire data. Genome-wide SNP genotypes for about three fifths of the roughly 670 donors were used in a later genetic analysis, which treated that subset as a discovery cohort. All discovery cohort repertoires had been generated on a single sequencing platform. HLA typing covered class I and class II loci at four-digit resolution. The number of typed donors differed by locus: about 629-640 for A, B, C, DRB1 and DQB1; approximately 520 for DQA1; approximately 610 for DPA1; and some 430 for DPB1. Roughly 5 DR-DQ haplotypes were treated as single units for association and clustering because of strong linkage in the cohort. On average, 235,054 unique TCR beta nucleotide sequences were sequenced per donor among more than 350 genotyped donors of the cohort, with 15% to 20% of those sequences being non-productive. Results and caveats for the whole study, not just this receptor: A further reported finding was that TCR beta sequences accurately predicted the HLA-A and HLA-B alleles for most subjects in the first cohort. HLA typing was unavailable for some donors at each locus, so association tests used only the typed subset. In vitro tests confirmed that a few of the cytomegalovirus-associated TCR beta chains recognize cytomegalovirus antigens. The classifier was reported to diagnose cytomegalovirus status with high specificity and sensitivity in both the original cohort and the validation cohort. A later analysis found that TCR association rates varied across HLA loci, with DRB1 alleles showing the most associated TCRs and HLA-C alleles the fewest. A cluster of highly shared sequence variants was judged likely to represent a technical artifact of the sequencing pipeline. According to a later genetic analysis, donors in an Asian-associated ancestry cluster had fewer N-insertions in productive TCRs than the approximately 700-donor mean. Several of the top co-occurrence clusters appeared to be linked to parvovirus B19, influenza, CMV and Epstein-Barr virus, according to a later analysis. Presence/absence analyses assumed roughly uniform sequencing depth across donors, an assumption that may not hold. A later analysis found that most CMV-associated TCR beta chains appeared HLA-restricted, with HLA associations seemingly driven largely by CMV exposure. A later genetic analysis associated a missense DCLRE1C variant with V-gene and J-gene trimming of TCR beta chains, and an independent cohort replicated the association. Specific HLA alleles were associated with over 15,000 TCR beta sequences at a false discovery rate of 0.05 in a later analysis. Broadly in line with IMGT annotations, most TCR beta V segments showed up in productive rearrangements about 87% or about 30% of the time in an earlier analysis of roughly 590 of the donors. Strong co-occurrence of HLA alleles, especially DR and DQ, made assigning TCR associations to individual alleles difficult. Most TCR sequences were observed very rarely across donors, whereas some public TCRs were present in many individuals. According to the authors, the approach could potentially be generalized to other disease states and immunological phenotypes. For the cohort, immune exposure information was limited to CMV serostatus. The study listed 170 or so TCR beta chains as associated with cytomegalovirus. Because the 87-base-pair reads could not distinguish some IMGT-functional V segments, including TRBV6-2 and TRBV6-3, those segments were excluded. Correlated functional status among segregating V segments might reflect linkage disequilibrium, but an unknown experimental factor could not be ruled out. In a later analysis, HLA-associated TCR beta chains showed more clonal expansion and lower generation probabilities than non-associated chains that were equally common. Around 16 rarely observed V segments, including chromosome 9 orphons, were excluded from the earlier analysis of a few hundred of the donors because counts were too low. The cohort was sequenced for TCR beta chains only, and without alpha or paired-chain data the features that could be detected were limited.

The library was produced with the immunoSEQ multiplex PCR assay. For the multiplex PCR, a mixture combining 60 forward primers for TCR Vbeta segments and 13 reverse primers for TCR Jbeta segments was used. The CDR3 region of rearranged TCR beta genes was amplified from genomic DNA with a multiplex PCR assay. The amplified TCR beta libraries were sequenced on the Illumina HiSeq System as 87-base-pair reads. Under the source paper's analysis protocol: In a later analysis, some 80 million unique TCR beta chains were counted across the approximately 640 repertoires, and some 10 million of these chains were shared by at least two donors. Raw reads were error-corrected and collapsed into unique sequences by a nearest-neighbor algorithm in which closely related sequences were merged to remove PCR and sequencing errors. CDR3 sequences were aligned to IMGT reference sequences to assign V, D and J gene segments. For a sequence to be retained, at least a six-nucleotide match to both a V gene segment and a J gene segment was required. A rearrangement was called productive if the CDR3 had no stop codons and remained in frame with V and J, and every other rearrangement was called non-productive. Following IMGT convention, CDR3 was defined as the stretch from the second conserved V-encoded cysteine up to the conserved J-encoded phenylalanine. The earlier analysis of about 590 of the donors excluded sequences that lacked an unambiguous match to a single V gene segment. An earlier analysis of almost 600 of the donors classified V segments as functional when productive rearrangements were above 56.7% and as segregating when the standard deviation between donors was above 5%. To diagnose cytomegalovirus status from the catalog of TCR beta chain sequences, a statistical classification framework was built. V and J gene assignment, in a later analysis, came from comparing TCR nucleotide sequences with IMGT/GENE-DB human TR gene sequences. In a later analysis, CDR3 sequences and most-parsimonious VDJ recombination scenarios were assigned using the TCRdist pipeline. In a later analysis, each TCR beta chain was defined by its CDR3 amino acid sequence together with its V-gene family, and reads lacking a unique V-gene family were excluded. To address suspected cross-contamination and a sequencing artifact, a later analysis removed 550 to 750 highly shared, low-generation-probability nucleotide sequences. A later analysis calculated a clonal expansion index for each public chain from normalized within-repertoire ranks of inferred template counts. A later analysis computed generation probabilities with a VDJ recombination model fitted to out-of-frame rearrangements, and checked the results against IGoR. Hypergeometric tests were used in a later analysis to score TCR-TCR, TCR-HLA and TCR-CMV co-occurrence, with a repertoire-size bias correction applied to the TCR pairs. To estimate false discovery rates, a later analysis permuted the HLA or CMV assignments 20 times. In a later analysis, co-occurring TCRs were grouped using DBSCAN, and TCRdist sequence similarity was added for clustering within HLA-allele-positive subsets. Repertoires with fewer than 30,000 or more than 120,000 public chains were left out of co-occurrence clustering, as were roughly five repertoires with anomalous nucleotide sharing. The source is immuneACCESS, and TCRdb retained only in-frame sequences with V and J called. Part of the clones is not carried over; for the studies checked, unresolved V genes explain less than half of this, and the remainder is unexplained. V and J calls and clone size follow that table, whereas D and trimming were derived from the DNA. In all, the sample holds 100,000 to 150,000 clones, and 76% of those were seen once. The ten largest account for about 1.8% of the sample.

The cohort comprised hundreds of healthy bone marrow donors. At the time of sampling, all cohort members were nominally healthy, though unrecorded immune exposures were likely present. The donor was CMV seronegative and belonged to the group of roughly 330 seronegative cohort members. A peripheral blood sample was collected from each donor, and TCR beta sequencing was performed on peripheral blood mononuclear cells. The Qiagen DNeasy Blood Extraction Kit was used to extract genomic DNA from the blood cell samples. On this clone: What this receptor recognizes is not known. No much larger clone is present one base from it, and per-base qualities are unavailable.

Here V drops 1 base and J drops 4 bases, and the junction holds 4 bases not matched to any gene. The CDR3 runs 17 residues from the cysteine to the phenylalanine. Of all the DNA, just the CDR3 is kept, 51 bases in frame from base 1. CDR1 and CDR2 are read off the germline V gene (reference sequence) as SEHNR and FQNEAQ. This chain joins TRBV7-9 to TRBJ2-1; TRBD2 matches 13 bases in the middle. Sequenced: PBMCs. This clonotype was obtained from a man in his forties or fifties in good health and CMV-seronegative. The bases read TGTGCCAGCAGCTTAGTTGCGACTAGCGGGGGGTACAATGAGCAGTTCTTC. It translates as CASSLVATSGGYNEQFF.